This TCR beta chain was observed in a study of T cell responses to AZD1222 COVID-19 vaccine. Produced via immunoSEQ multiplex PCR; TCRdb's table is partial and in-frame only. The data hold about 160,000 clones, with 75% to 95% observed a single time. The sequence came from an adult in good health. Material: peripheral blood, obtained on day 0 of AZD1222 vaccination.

CDR3 bases: TGCGCCAGCACCAAGGTGGGGGGCGGCAATCAGCCCCAGCATTTT. Translating gives CASTKVGGGNQPQHF. The chain has TRBV10-1 and TRBJ1-5; perhaps TRBD1 as D (6 bases). Trimming pared 7 bases from V and 2 bases from J, leaving 15 bases between. In germline, CDR1 is WNHNN, CDR2 SYGVQD (reference sequence). The CDR3 has 15 residues.